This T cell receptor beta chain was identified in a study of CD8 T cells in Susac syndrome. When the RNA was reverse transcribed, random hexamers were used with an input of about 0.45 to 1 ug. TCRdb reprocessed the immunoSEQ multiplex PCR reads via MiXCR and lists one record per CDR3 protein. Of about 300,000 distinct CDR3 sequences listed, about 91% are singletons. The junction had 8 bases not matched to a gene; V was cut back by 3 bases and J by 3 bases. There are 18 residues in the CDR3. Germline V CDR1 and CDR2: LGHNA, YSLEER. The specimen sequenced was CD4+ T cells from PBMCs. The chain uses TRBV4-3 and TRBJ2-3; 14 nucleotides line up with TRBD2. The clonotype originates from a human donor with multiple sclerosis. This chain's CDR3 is CASSQNPGLAGVTDTQYF. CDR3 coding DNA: TGCGCCAGCAGCCAGAATCCGGGACTAGCGGGAGTAACAGATACGCAGTATTTT.